This TCR beta chain was profiled in a study of naive and memory T cell subsets. Adult healthy volunteers gave 2.5 ml peripheral blood for whole-blood RNA. The library had UMIs added by 3' ligation of an oligonucleotide to TCR cDNA. Unsorted total RNA, roughly 1 to 1,100 ng, was DNase treated before reverse transcription. V lost 3 bases and J lost 0; bases outside the gene matches: 1. The CDR3 consists of 14 residues. The V gene's germline CDR1 is PRHDT and CDR2 FYEKMQ (reference sequence). Alpha and beta constant region primers primed reverse transcription for blood and skin samples. Ligated cDNA underwent four rounds of PCR with nested alpha and beta constant region primers and SP2. TCRdb processed the 5' RACE reads anew with MiXCR; each CDR3 protein has one entry. The data show tens of thousands of distinct CDR3 sequences, approximately 24% seen once.

The receptor comes from a female donor in good health. V is TRBV13 and J is TRBJ1-1, with TRBD1 matching 7 bases. The CDR3 bases are TGTGCCAGCAGCTTCGGACAGGTGAACACTGAAGCTTTCTTT. Amino acids: CASSFGQVNTEAFF. Full variable domain (outside the CDR3, taken from reference TRBV13 and TRBJ1-1): AAGVIQSPRHLIKEKRETATLKCYPIPRHDTVYWYQQGPGQDPQFLISFYEKMQSDKGSIPDRFSAQQFSDYHSELNMSSLELGDSALYFCASSFGQVNTEAFFGQGTRLTVV.